This T cell receptor beta chain was identified in a study of CD8+ T cells in alopecia areata. On this clone: Its antigen is undetermined.

Documented treatment: oral pan-JAK inhibitor, 5-10 mg twice daily. Overall study findings and caveats: Lesional scalp displayed greater clonality than normal scalp, most notably in alopecia totalis/universalis.

The CDR3 sequence is 15 residues long. J lost 1 base, V lost 6 bases, and 7 bases had no gene match. Germline V lookup: CDR1 SNHLY, CDR2 FYNNEI. Following extraction, RNA underwent reverse transcription to cDNA, which served as the sequencing template. The assay was immunoSEQ multiplex PCR, and TCRdb's table has in-frame clones only and misses some. In the table there are about 200,000 clones, approximately 38% of which are singletons. The sequencing here drew on CD4+ T cells sorted from blood, taken between weeks 30 and 35, from a patient treated with tofacitinib. This receptor was identified in a human donor with alopecia areata. The V and J genes are TRBV2 and TRBJ2-3; 7 bases fit TRBD2. DNA of the CDR3: TGTGCCAGCAGAGAAACTAGCGTTCGCACAGATACGCAGTATTTT. Amino acid sequence: CASRETSVRTDTQYF.